A single count supports the clone carrying this T cell receptor beta chain. What it recognizes is unknown. The data stem from a study of cytomegalovirus exposure and HLA in healthy donors. Study as a whole: Approximately 170 million T cells yielded fewer than 120 million unique TCR beta sequences in earlier analysis. Study-wide results and caveats: An ancestry cluster, one associated with Asian ancestry, reportedly showed fewer N-insertions than the approximately 700-donor mean in a later analysis. Immune exposure data for these donors was limited to CMV serostatus. Earlier findings revealed that most TCR beta V segments proved productive either about 90% or about 30% of the time.

In the PCR, 60 Vbeta and 13 Jbeta primers were used. The method was immunoSEQ multiplex PCR; TCRdb's version includes in-frame clones alone and lacks a portion of them. The data show approximately 140,000 clones, more than 75% seen once. Germline V gives CDR1 SNHLY, CDR2 FYNNEI. The V segment lost 4 bases and the J segment 2 bases; nucleotides outside the gene matches: 16. The length of the CDR3 is 21 residues. The source is a man younger than 35 in good health and CMV-seronegative. The sample comprised PBMCs. The chain joins TRBV2 to TRBJ2-1; 14 bases align to TRBD2. The chain's CDR3 is CASSALARTSGRPHPYNEQFF. CDR3 sequence (DNA): TGTGCCAGCAGTGCTCTTGCCCGGACTAGCGGGAGGCCCCACCCCTACAATGAGCAGTTCTTC.